A selection of T cell receptor beta chains follows, all from one sample in a study of blood T cell repertoires in COVID-19. TCRdb keeps only in-frame clones here, not all; method: immunoSEQ multiplex PCR. The sample has roughly 250,000 clones, around 90% seen once. Sequenced input: PBMCs or T cells enriched from blood (not recorded which). Receptors originate from a woman under 30 who had recovered from COVID-19. Each CDR3 is given with its conserved first and last residue. A D gene is named only where the DNA matches it firmly. A clone size is listed for some rows: how often the clone was seen (once, few, many), or a class if it is expanded.

clone_size j_call d_call v_call cdr3_nt cdr3_aa
NA TRBJ1-5 NA TRBV4-1 TGCGCCAGCAGCCAACCGCCCCCGGGTGTCCACAATCAGCCCCAGCATTTT CASSQPPPGVHNQPQHF
NA TRBJ1-2 TRBD1 TRBV28 TGTGCCAGCAGCCCCTATAGAGGGGGCAAATATGGCTACACCTTC CASSPYRGGKYGYTF
NA TRBJ2-7 TRBD1 TRBV7-9 TGTGCCAGCAAGGACAGGGGGTTTCTCGAGCAGTACTTC CASKDRGFLEQYF
NA TRBJ2-7 TRBD2 TRBV11-2 TGTGCCAGCAGCTTAGGGGCTAGCGGGAGTTCGGTTTCCTACGAGCAGTACTTC CASSLGASGSSVSYEQYF
NA TRBJ2-5 TRBD1 TRBV7-9 TGTGCCAGCAGCCGACAGGGAAGTCTCCAAGAGACCCAGTACTTC CASSRQGSLQETQYF
NA TRBJ2-6 NA TRBV19 TGTGCCGGACATATTGGGATAGTTCTCTCTGGGGCCAACGTCCTGACTTTC CAGHIGIVLSGANVLTF
NA TRBJ1-5 NA TRBV5-6 TGTGCCAGCAGCTTTGCGGGTCGGCGCCAGCCCCAGCATTTT CASSFAGRRQPQHF
once TRBJ2-7 TRBD1 TRBV15 TGTGCCACCAGCTCCGGGACAGGGGTCCACGAGCAGTACTTC CATSSGTGVHEQYF
NA TRBJ2-1 NA TRBV28 TGTGCCAGCAGTGCGCGGGACCGAGGCTACAATGAGCAGTTCTTC CASSARDRGYNEQFF
NA TRBJ1-2 TRBD1 TRBV29-1 TGCAGCGTAGCGGACAGGGGCGATGGCTACACCTTC CSVADRGDGYTF